The 9 T cell receptor beta chains below all came from one sample that was sequenced in a study of cytotoxic CD8 clonotypes in ibrutinib-treated CLL. Profiled with immunoSEQ multiplex PCR; TCRdb holds only in-frame clones, not every one. The table records a few hundred thousand clones, just under 80% of them present only once. This specimen was PBMCs, taken before ibrutinib treatment. The receptors shown here come from a human donor with chronic lymphocytic leukemia.

The chain couples TRBV6-5 to TRBJ1-4, with unresolved D. The CDR3 has 13 amino acids. Trimming pared 6 bases from V and 8 bases from J, leaving 13 bases between. Germline assignment: CDR1 MNHEY and CDR2 SVGAGI. The CDR3 reads CASREINMEKLFF. Here the CDR3 DNA reads TGTGCCAGCAGGGAAATAAATATGGAAAAACTGTTTTTT.

This chain links TRBV7-6 with TRBJ1-3, with D uncertain. The V and J ends lost 5 bases and 4 bases respectively, with 9 bases between them. The CDR3 is made up of 13 amino acids. Germline CDR1 and CDR2: SGHVS and FNYEAQ. The CDR3 loop is CASSTTKGNTIYF. In DNA, the CDR3 is TGTGCCAGCAGCACCACCAAAGGAAACACCATATATTTT.

The chain joins TRBV7-6 to TRBJ2-1; D is uncertain. Germline-derived CDR1 and CDR2 are SGHVS and FNYEAQ. The CDR3 contains 12 residues. The V end was cut by 2 bases, the J end by 5 bases, with 4 bases between. CDR3 coding DNA: TGTGCCAGCAGCTTACGGCACAATGAGCAGTTCTTC. Encoded protein: CASSLRHNEQFF.

The V gene is TRBV7-2, the J gene TRBJ1-5; TRBD1 aligns across 7 bases. Unmatched junction bases numbered 6, after V lost 4 bases and J lost 0 bases. This CDR3 is built from 16 residues. Germline V lookup: CDR1 SGHTA, CDR2 FQGNSA. In nucleotides, the CDR3 is TGTGCCAGCAGCTACGGGACAGCATATAGCAATCAGCCCCAGCATTTT. As protein: CASSYGTAYSNQPQHF.

V and J are TRBV6-5 and TRBJ1-2; 8 bases match TRBD1. Germline values: CDR1 MNHEY, CDR2 SVGAGI. Unmatched junction bases numbered 12, after V lost 2 bases and J lost 7 bases. The CDR3 contains 16 residues. The CDR3 DNA follows: TGTGCCAGCAGTTACGCCGGACAGGGTGTGATCTTTGGCTACACCTTC. This gives the protein CASSYAGQGVIFGYTF.

The chain is built from TRBV2 and TRBJ2-1, with 11 bases aligning to TRBD2. V dropped 8 bases and J dropped 4; count of bases not matched to a gene: 16. Germline CDR1 is SNHLY and CDR2 is FYNNEI. The CDR3 extends over 18 amino acids. As DNA, the CDR3 is TGTGCCAGCTTGGAACTAGCGGGAGAGAGTTCGAGGTACAATGAGCAGTTCTTC. Translation: CASLELAGESSRYNEQFF. The variable domain in full, completed from reference TRBV2 and TRBJ2-1, reads EPEVTQTPSHQVTQMGQEVILRCVPISNHLYFYWYRQILGQKVEFLVSFYNNEISEKSEIFDDQFSVERPDGSNFTLKIRSTKLEDSAMYFCASLELAGESSRYNEQFFGPGTRLTVL.

This clone was seen a single time. The chain recombines TRBV9 with TRBJ2-3; D possibly corresponds to TRBD2 (5 bases). V dropped 0 bases and J dropped 5 bases, with 7 bases sitting between them. The CDR3 consists of 13 residues. Germline CDR1 reads SGDLS; CDR2 reads YYNGEE. The CDR3 DNA is TGTGCCAGCAGCGTAGTGGAGGTAGATACGCAGTATTTT. It translates to CASSVVEVDTQYF.

The rearrangement uses TRBV30 and TRBJ2-1; possible D gene TRBD1, 6 bases. The CDR3 extends over 13 amino acids. V was shortened by 2 bases and J by 7 bases, with 12 bases between the two germline ends. The V gene's germline CDR1 is GTSNPN and CDR2 SVGIG (reference sequence). The CDR3: CAWSLGALNEQFF. The CDR3 DNA reads TGTGCCTGGAGTTTGGGGGCCCTTAATGAGCAGTTCTTC.

This clone is a singleton in its sample. This rearrangement joins TRBV10-2 to TRBJ2-7, with 12 bases lining up with TRBD1. CDR3 length equals 18 residues. Germline V gene data show CDR1 as WSHSY and CDR2 as SAAADI. Trimming cost V 7 bases and J 4 bases; bases outside gene matches: 17. The CDR3 nucleotides read TGCGCCAGCATCCCGGGACAGGGGGCCGTCACGCCCACTTACGAGCAGTACTTC. It is translated as CASIPGQGAVTPTYEQYF.